A selection of T cell receptor beta chains follows, all from one sample in a study of blood T cell repertoires in COVID-19. Generated by immunoSEQ multiplex PCR, the TCRdb table keeps only in-frame clones and is missing some. The sample includes 140,000 to 150,000 clones, around 89% of them seen just once. Sequenced sample: peripheral blood. All receptors come from a man aged 55 to 70 with active or convalescent COVID-19. The CDR3 runs from the conserved cysteine through the conserved F or W. Fields, in order: V gene, CDR3 length, J gene, D gene, clone size, CDR3 DNA, CDR3 protein. The D gene is left open where the match is weak. Expanded clones are given a class, and other clones once, few, many or no size at all.

TRBV2,16,TRBJ1-2,TRBD1,-,TGTGCCAGCAGCCAAATTAGACAGGGACGAAACTATGGCTACACCTTC,CASSQIRQGRNYGYTF
TRBV28,19,TRBJ2-1,TRBD1,-,TGTGCCAGCAGTTCGGAGCCCGGACAGGGTGGTCCCTCCTACAATGAGCAGTTCTTC,CASSSEPGQGGPSYNEQFF
TRBV5-8,13,TRBJ2-5,TRBD2,-,TGTGCCAGCAGCCCGGGGGGGAGAGAGACCCAGTACTTC,CASSPGGRETQYF
TRBV7-9,12,TRBJ1-2,TRBD1,-,TGTGCCAGCAGCTTACCCACAGGGGAGGCCACCTTC,CASSLPTGEATF
TRBV18,17,TRBJ2-1,-,-,TGTGCCAGCTCACTTTTTACTAGTCGGAGCTCCTACAATGAGCAGTTCTTC,CASSLFTSRSSYNEQFF
TRBV6-6,15,TRBJ1-2,-,-,TGTGCCAGCCGAATAGACGCCCAGGCGGGGGGCGGCTACACCTTC,CASRIDAQAGGGYTF
TRBV19,13,TRBJ2-3,-,-,TGTGCCAGTTTGGATTCCCGGGCAGATACGCAGTATTTT,CASLDSRADTQYF
TRBV1,15,TRBJ1-3,-,-,TGCACCAGCAGCCACCAGGCCTCTAGCGGAAACACCATATATTTT,CTSSHQASSGNTIYF
TRBV7-6,10,TRBJ2-1,-,-,TGTGCCCTACTTGAAAATGAGCAGTTCTTC,CALLENEQFF
TRBV30,16,TRBJ1-2,TRBD1,once,TGTGCCTGGACCCTCAAACCGGGACAGGGGTCCTATGGCTACACCTTC,CAWTLKPGQGSYGYTF
TRBV28,15,TRBJ1-5,-,-,TGTGCCAGCAGCTCCGGAGTCGGTAGCAATCAGCCCCAGCATTTT,CASSSGVGSNQPQHF
TRBV28,15,TRBJ2-1,TRBD2,-,TGTGCCAGCAGTTCTGGGACTAGAAGCTACAATGAGCAGTTCTTC,CASSSGTRSYNEQFF
TRBV3-1/TRBV3-2,13,TRBJ1-5,-,-,TGTGCCAGCAGCCAAGATCGGGGGAAGACCCAGCATTTT,CASSQDRGKTQHF
TRBV10-3,15,TRBJ2-1,TRBD2,-,TGTGCCATCGGGGAGACTAGCGGGAGATACAATGAGCAGTTCTTC,CAIGETSGRYNEQFF
TRBV24-1,14,TRBJ1-4,-,-,TGTGCCACCAGTGACCCAGGGCCCAATGAAAAACTGTTTTTT,CATSDPGPNEKLFF
TRBV19,14,TRBJ2-7,-,-,TGTGCCAGTAAGAGGGGTGGGGGCACCTACGAGCAGTACTTC,CASKRGGGTYEQYF
TRBV7-2,15,TRBJ2-5,TRBD2,-,TGTGCCAGCAGTTCCCGCGGGGGGGCTGGGGAGACCCAGTACTTC,CASSSRGGAGETQYF
TRBV30,12,TRBJ1-2,-,-,TGTGCCTGGAGTGTTCAGAACTATGGCTACACCTTC,CAWSVQNYGYTF
TRBV18,24,TRBJ2-1,TRBD2,-,TGTGCCAGCTCACCACCGCGGGGAGCGCCGTGGGAAGGACTAGCGGGGGGCTCCTACAATGAGCAGTTCTTC,CASSPPRGAPWEGLAGGSYNEQFF
TRBV28,14,TRBJ1-2,TRBD1,-,TGTGCCACGGGTGAAGTGACAGGGCACTATGGCTACACCTTC,CATGEVTGHYGYTF
TRBV5-4,16,TRBJ2-7,TRBD1,-,TGTGCCAGCAGCCCCTCTCTTGGACAGGGATTCTACGAGCAGTACTTC,CASSPSLGQGFYEQYF
TRBV11-3,16,TRBJ1-5,-,once,TGTGCCAGCAGCCCTAGATTGGGGGGGGAGCATCAGCCCCAGCATTTT,CASSPRLGGEHQPQHF
TRBV7-8,21,TRBJ2-6,TRBD2,-,TGTGCCAGCAGCCCCAGAGACCTTTTTAGGGGAGGGTACTCTGGGGCCAACGTCCTGACTTTC,CASSPRDLFRGGYSGANVLTF
TRBV19,14,TRBJ1-1,TRBD1,-,TGTGCCAGTAAATACACAGGGGCCGGCACTGAAGCTTTCTTT,CASKYTGAGTEAFF
TRBV7-3,15,TRBJ2-1,-,-,TGTGCCAGCAGCTCGCTAGCCTCGGGGGGCTCGGAGCAGTTCTTC,CASSSLASGGSEQFF
TRBV7-2,15,TRBJ2-5,TRBD2,-,TGTGCCAGCAGCTTAATGGCGGGGGGCCAAGAGACCCAGTACTTC,CASSLMAGGQETQYF
TRBV7-9,19,TRBJ2-5,TRBD1,-,TGTGCCAGCAGCTCGCACTGGCCTGGGACAGTCCCTTACCAAGAGACCCAGTACTTC,CASSSHWPGTVPYQETQYF
TRBV28,14,TRBJ1-1,-,-,TGTGCCAGCAGTTACAGGGTGGTAAGCACTGAAGCTTTCTTT,CASSYRVVSTEAFF
TRBV21-1,14,TRBJ1-5,-,once,TGTGCCAGCAGCAAGTCCAGTCTCAATCAGCCCCAGCATTTT,CASSKSSLNQPQHF
TRBV7-9,15,TRBJ2-5,-,-,TGTGCCAGCAGCTCCATAACCATAGCGGCGGAGACCCAGTACTTC,CASSSITIAAETQYF